Listed here is a single TCR beta chain. The antigen is not known. The data were produced by immunoSEQ multiplex PCR, yet TCRdb's version contains in-frame clones alone and is incomplete. This table has tens of thousands of clones, 75% to 90% appearing once. The entry originates in a study of PD-L1 blockade in urothelial cancer. Study observations and caveats: Durable-benefit patients showed greater tumor-associated blood clone expansion at 3 weeks. Better progression-free and overall survival followed lower pretreatment blood clonality.

Time point specified: pretreatment peripheral blood. Germline-derived CDR1 and CDR2 are SGHRS and YFSETQ. The CDR3 is made up of 14 amino acids. J lost 3 bases, V lost 4 bases, and 5 bases had no gene match. Specimen: PBMCs, collected around atezolizumab (anti-PD-L1) treatment. This sequence joins TRBV5-1 and TRBJ2-3; TRBD2 matches at 7 bases. This clonotype was obtained from a man in his fifties with urothelial cancer. This CDR3 is CASSPGLGTDTQYF. CDR3 nucleotides: TGCGCCAGCAGCCCCGGACTAGGAACAGATACGCAGTATTTT. The full variable domain, in which reference TRBV5-1 and TRBJ2-3 provide the parts outside the CDR3, is KAGVTQTPRYLIKTRGQQVTLSCSPISGHRSVSWYQQTPGQGLQFLFEYFSETQRNKGNFPGRFSGRQFSNSRSEMNVSTLELGDSALYLCASSPGLGTDTQYFGPGTRLTVL.